This entry features one TCR beta chain sequence. The data derive from a study of CD8 T cells in Susac syndrome. Sequencing of TCR beta, carried out with a high-throughput approach, was applied to CD8+ and CD4+ T cells from the blood. It was with random hexamers that 0.5 to 1 ug RNA was reverse transcribed. The amplification used immunoSEQ multiplex PCR on TCR beta CDR3; it spanned 54 Vbeta and 13 Jbeta. TCRdb ran MiXCR on the immunoSEQ multiplex PCR reads and lists one entry per CDR3 protein. This sample has 400,000 or so distinct CDR3 sequences; approximately 85% occur once, and the top ten carry under 0.15%. Trimming removed 4 bases from V and 2 bases from J, with 15 bases in between. The V gene's germline CDR1 is LGHDT and CDR2 YNNKEL (reference sequence). The CDR3 runs to 15 residues.

The sequenced sample was CD8+ T cells from PBMCs. The receptor's source is a human donor with multiple sclerosis. V usage is TRBV3-1 and J usage is TRBJ2-7; D might be TRBD1 or TRBD2, each matching 5 bases. CDR3 amino acids: CASSPRTGATYEQYF. CDR3 nucleotides: TGTGCCAGCAGCCCCAGGACTGGGGCCACCTACGAGCAGTACTTC.